Shown below are 19 T cell receptor beta chains from a single sample sequenced in a study of cytomegalovirus exposure and HLA in healthy donors. 60 Vbeta and 13 Jbeta primers were used in PCR. Sequencing was performed with immunoSEQ multiplex PCR; in TCRdb, only in-frame clones are kept and a portion is missing. This sample yields some 97,000 clones, of which roughly 77% are seen a single time; under 5% belongs to the top ten. Sequencing was done on a sample of PBMCs. Receptors were obtained from a woman aged 50 to 60 in good health and CMV-seropositive.

The chain uses TRBV9 and TRBJ2-1, with D unresolved. With 8 bases removed from V and 0 bases from J, the gap between germline ends came to 6 bases. Looked up from germline, CDR1 is SGDLS and CDR2 is YYNGEE. The CDR3 has 12 residues. CDR3 nucleotides: TGTGCCAGTCGGAGCTCCTACAATGAGCAGTTCTTC. It translates to CASRSSYNEQFF.

This clone has just a few counts. CDR3 coding DNA: TGTGCCAGCAGCCCTCGTGGGGGCCCGAACACTGAAGCTTTCTTT. This codes for CASSPRGGPNTEAFF. This chain links TRBV7-9 with TRBJ1-1, with TRBD1 as a possible D gene (6 bases). Trimming shortened V by 5 bases and J by 1 base, and 14 bases separated the two germline ends. CDR3 length: 15 residues. The germline V gene encodes CDR1 SEHNR and CDR2 FQNEAQ (reference sequence).

This clone was seen more than once but under ten times. This rearrangement joins TRBV5-1 to TRBJ1-1, with unresolved D. Trimming cost V 4 bases and J 0 bases, with 19 bases left between them. Germline V gives CDR1 SGHRS, CDR2 YFSETQ. This CDR3 is 17 amino acids long. The CDR3 protein is CASSPTLRTSMNTEAFF. CDR3 nucleotide sequence: TGCGCCAGCAGCCCGACGTTGAGGACTTCTATGAACACTGAAGCTTTCTTT. Supplemented by reference TRBV5-1 and TRBJ1-1, the full variable domain reads KAGVTQTPRYLIKTRGQQVTLSCSPISGHRSVSWYQQTPGQGLQFLFEYFSETQRNKGNFPGRFSGRQFSNSRSEMNVSTLELGDSALYLCASSPTLRTSMNTEAFFGQGTRLTVV.

The J gene is TRBJ1-5, the V gene TRBV4-2; no reliable D call. Trimming shortened V by 2 bases and J by 5 bases, and 10 bases separated the two germline ends. This CDR3 is built from 14 residues. The V gene's germline CDR1 is LGHNA and CDR2 YNFKEQ. The CDR3 reads CASSQTAGYQPQHF. The CDR3 nucleotides are TGTGCCAGCAGCCAAACGGCGGGGTATCAGCCCCAGCATTTT.

This chain uses TRBV18 with TRBJ2-5; D call uncertain. The J call may be in error: the DNA end matches TRBJ2-7 better. This CDR3 has 14 amino acids. Per germline, CDR1 KGHSH and CDR2 LQKENI. DNA of the CDR3: TGTGCCAGCTCACCGCTCTCCGACTCCTACGAGCAGTACTTC. Translating gives CASSPLSDSYEQYF.

As to this clone: The junction departs from the called germline gene at one end, perhaps through a read error. The chain uses TRBV6-5 and TRBJ1-2; 8 positions match TRBD1. This CDR3 region has 13 residues. From germline, CDR1 is MNHEY and CDR2 SVGAGI. The CDR3 sequence: CASSEWSKQGGSF. Written as DNA, the CDR3 is TGTGCCAGCAGTGAATGGAGCAAACAGGGGGGGTCCTTC.

This rearrangement joins TRBV7-9 to TRBJ2-3; TRBD1 is a possible D gene (6 bases). The CDR3 consists of 13 residues. The V gene lost 6 bases and the J gene lost 6 bases, with 13 bases spanning the gap. Germline V CDR1 and CDR2: SEHNR, FQNEAQ (reference sequence). The DNA for the CDR3 is TGTGCCAGCAGGAGGGGGTCTTCGGATACGCAGTATTTT. Its translation: CASRRGSSDTQYF.

This chain joins TRBV15 and TRBJ2-7; 10 bases map to TRBD1. This CDR3 has 13 amino acids. V dropped 9 bases and J dropped 4; count of bases not matched to a gene: 6. Looked up from germline, CDR1 is LNHNV and CDR2 is YYDKDF (reference sequence). The DNA of the CDR3 is TGTGCCACTAGGACAGGGGGGAGATACGAGCAGTACTTC. Its protein is CATRTGGRYEQYF. The full variable domain, in which reference TRBV15 and TRBJ2-7 provide the parts outside the CDR3, is DAMVIQNPRYQVTQFGKPVTLSCSQTLNHNVMYWYQQKSSQAPKLLFHYYDKDFNNEADTPDNFQSRRPNTSFCFLDIRSPGLGDTAMYLCATRTGGRYEQYFGPGTRLTVT.

The table lists this clone with a few counts. The chain recombines TRBV30 with TRBJ1-1; 9 nucleotides match TRBD1. Germline assignment: CDR1 GTSNPN and CDR2 SVGIG (reference sequence). V lost 8 bases and J lost 2; bases outside the gene matches: 9. This CDR3 has 14 amino acids. The CDR3: CAGTGGPINTEAFF. CDR3 sequence (DNA): TGTGCCGGTACAGGGGGCCCCATTAACACTGAAGCTTTCTTT.

V is TRBV12-5 and J is TRBJ1-1, with a possible D match to TRBD1 (6 bases). V was pared by 2 bases and J by 2 bases, with 9 bases between. CDR1 and CDR2 (germline): LGHNT, FRNRAP. This CDR3 region has 14 residues. CDR3 amino acids: CASGLTGRNTEAFF. CDR3 in DNA: TGTGCTAGTGGTTTGACAGGGCGAAACACTGAAGCTTTCTTT. The full variable domain, with the rest looked up from reference TRBV12-5 and TRBJ1-1, is DARVTQTPRHKVTEMGQEVTMRCQPILGHNTVFWYRQTMMQGLELLAYFRNRAPLDDSGMPKDRFSAEMPDATLATLKIQPSEPRDSAVYFCASGLTGRNTEAFFGQGTRLTVV.

The gene calls are TRBV11-3 and TRBJ1-3; D might be TRBD1 (6 bases). The V gene lost 6 bases and the J gene lost 2 bases, with 20 bases spanning the gap. The CDR3 has 17 amino acids. Germline loops: CDR1 SGHNT, CDR2 YENEEA. The DNA of the CDR3 is TGTGCCAGCAGTCCCGCTGAGGGGGGGGGCGCTGGAAACACCATATATTTT. Encoded protein: CASSPAEGGGAGNTIYF.

This chain connects TRBV5-1 to TRBJ2-1, with 8 positions matching TRBD2. V was pared by 2 bases and J by 2 bases, with 3 bases of the junction left unmatched. This CDR3 has 15 residues. Germline V CDR1 and CDR2: SGHRS, YFSETQ. This CDR3 reads CASSLNSGTYNEQFF. The CDR3, as DNA: TGCGCCAGCAGCTTAAATAGCGGGACCTACAATGAGCAGTTCTTC.

The chain employs TRBV11-2 and TRBJ1-6; TRBD1 might be the D (6 bases). Trimming pared 0 bases from V and 10 bases from J, leaving 19 bases between. The CDR3 has 17 amino acids. Germline V gives CDR1 SGHAT, CDR2 FQNNGV. The CDR3 loop reads CASSLEGGGGPDSPLHF. The CDR3 nucleotides are TGTGCCAGCAGCTTAGAAGGGGGTGGGGGTCCGGACTCACCCCTCCACTTT. The entire variable domain, with the rest obtained from reference TRBV11-2 and TRBJ1-6, is as follows: EAGVAQSPRYKIIEKRQSVAFWCNPISGHATLYWYQQILGQGPKLLIQFQNNGVVDDSQLPKDRFSAERLKGVDSTLKIQPAKLEDSAVYLCASSLEGGGGPDSPLHFGNGTRLTVT.

The chain recombines TRBV5-6 with TRBJ2-5, with D perhaps TRBD2 (6 bases). The DNA end is more similar to TRBJ2-7, so the J call may be wrong. This CDR3 is 14 amino acids long. The germline gives CDR1 SGHDT, CDR2 YYEEEE. The chain's CDR3 is CASARRGRTYEQYF. The CDR3, as DNA: TGTGCCAGCGCGCGACGAGGGAGGACCTACGAGCAGTACTTC.

This chain's CDR3 is CAISSGTGISYEQYF. The CDR3, as DNA: TGTGCCATCAGCTCCGGGACAGGGATATCCTACGAGCAGTACTTC. J is TRBJ2-7 and V is TRBV10-3; 9 bases map to TRBD1. This CDR3 contains 15 residues. J was trimmed by 1 base and V by 6 bases; bases with no gene match: 7. Germline-derived CDR1 and CDR2 are ENHRY and SYGVKD.

This clone appeared a single time. V is TRBV10-3 and J is TRBJ2-1; D might be TRBD2 (6 bases). The germline V and J ends were trimmed by 2 bases and 4 bases, with 21 bases remaining between them. The V gene's germline CDR1 is ENHRY and CDR2 SYGVKD. There are 18 residues in the CDR3. This CDR3 is CAISEGLVRGTGYNEQFF. The CDR3 DNA follows: TGTGCCATCAGTGAGGGTTTAGTACGCGGGACTGGGTACAATGAGCAGTTCTTC.

J is TRBJ2-1 and V is TRBV2; D call uncertain. CDR1 is SNHLY and CDR2 is FYNNEI in the germline V gene. Trimming pared 4 bases from V and 10 bases from J, leaving 14 bases between. There are 13 residues in the CDR3. The CDR3 coding sequence is TGTGCCAGCAGTGTGGGCCGACCCCCGGAGCAGTTCTTC. It encodes CASSVGRPPEQFF.

This clone was detected a few times. V and J are TRBV4-1 and TRBJ1-2; the D is unclear. The CDR3 runs 15 residues. Germline V gives CDR1 MGHRA, CDR2 YSYEKL. The germline V and J ends were trimmed by 3 bases and 4 bases, with 15 bases remaining between them. CDR3 residues: CASSHPPTASYGYTF. The CDR3 bases are TGCGCCAGCAGCCATCCCCCGACGGCTAGCTATGGCTACACCTTC.

This clone was picked up a small number of times. The chain carries TRBV5-5 and TRBJ2-3, with TRBD2 as a possible D gene (5 bases). This CDR3 comprises 14 residues. V lost 2 bases, J lost 7 bases, and 14 bases lay in between. Germline V gene data show CDR1 as SGHKS and CDR2 as YYEKEE (reference sequence). The CDR3 DNA sequence: TGTGCCAGCAGCTTCGCCCCGGGGTCAAATACGCAGTATTTT. Its protein product is CASSFAPGSNTQYF. Drawing the rest from reference TRBV5-5 and TRBJ2-3, the complete variable domain is DAGVTQSPTHLIKTRGQQVTLRCSPISGHKSVSWYQQVLGQGPQFIFQYYEKEERGRGNFPDRFSARQFPNYSSELNVNALLLGDSALYLCASSFAPGSNTQYFGPGTRLTVL.